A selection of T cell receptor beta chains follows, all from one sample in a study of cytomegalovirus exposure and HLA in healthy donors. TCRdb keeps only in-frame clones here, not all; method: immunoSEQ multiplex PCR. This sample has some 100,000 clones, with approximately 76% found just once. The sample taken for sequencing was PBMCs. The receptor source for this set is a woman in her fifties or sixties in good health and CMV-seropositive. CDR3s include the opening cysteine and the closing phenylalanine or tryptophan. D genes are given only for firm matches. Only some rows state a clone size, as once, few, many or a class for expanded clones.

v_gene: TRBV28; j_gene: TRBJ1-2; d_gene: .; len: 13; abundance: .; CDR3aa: CASSRGGSYGYTF; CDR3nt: TGTGCCAGCAGCCGGGGGGGGAGCTATGGCTACACCTTC
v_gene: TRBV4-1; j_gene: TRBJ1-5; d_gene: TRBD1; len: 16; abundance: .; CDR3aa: CASSQRQGAGNQPQHF; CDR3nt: TGCGCCAGCAGCCAAAGACAGGGGGCGGGCAATCAGCCCCAGCATTTT
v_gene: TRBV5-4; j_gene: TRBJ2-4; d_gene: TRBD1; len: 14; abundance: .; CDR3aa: CASSTLTGENSQYF; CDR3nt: TGTGCCAGCAGCACCCTGACAGGGGAAAACAGTCAGTACTTC
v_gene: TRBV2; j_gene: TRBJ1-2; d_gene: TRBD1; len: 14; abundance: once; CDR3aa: CASIPGQANYGYTF; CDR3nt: TGTGCCAGCATCCCGGGACAGGCTAACTATGGCTACACCTTC
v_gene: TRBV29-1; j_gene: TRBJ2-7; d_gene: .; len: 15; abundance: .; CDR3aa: CSVEAGTKASYEQYF; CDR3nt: TGCAGCGTTGAAGCCGGGACAAAGGCTTCCTACGAGCAGTACTTC
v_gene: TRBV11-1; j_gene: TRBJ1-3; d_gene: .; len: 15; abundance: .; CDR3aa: CASSLKGASGNTIYF; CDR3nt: TGTGCCAGCAGCTTAAAAGGAGCCAGTGGAAACACCATATATTTT
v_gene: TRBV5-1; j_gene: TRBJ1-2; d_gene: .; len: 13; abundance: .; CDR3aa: CASSLEFSYGYTF; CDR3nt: TGCGCCAGCAGCTTGGAATTCTCCTATGGCTACACCTTC
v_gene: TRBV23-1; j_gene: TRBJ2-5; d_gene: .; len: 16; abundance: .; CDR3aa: CASSQSGGGRQETQYF; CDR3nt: TGCGCCAGCAGTCAATCAGGGGGGGGGCGCCAAGAGACCCAGTACTTC
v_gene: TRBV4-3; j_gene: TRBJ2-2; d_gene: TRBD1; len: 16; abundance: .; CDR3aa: CASSRDRGPGTGELFF; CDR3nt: TGCGCCAGCAGCCGGGACAGGGGGCCGGGGACCGGGGAGCTGTTTTTT
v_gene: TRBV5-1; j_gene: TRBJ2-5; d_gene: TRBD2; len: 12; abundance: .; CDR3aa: CATGLAGETQYF; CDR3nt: TGCGCCACCGGACTAGCAGGGGAGACCCAGTACTTC